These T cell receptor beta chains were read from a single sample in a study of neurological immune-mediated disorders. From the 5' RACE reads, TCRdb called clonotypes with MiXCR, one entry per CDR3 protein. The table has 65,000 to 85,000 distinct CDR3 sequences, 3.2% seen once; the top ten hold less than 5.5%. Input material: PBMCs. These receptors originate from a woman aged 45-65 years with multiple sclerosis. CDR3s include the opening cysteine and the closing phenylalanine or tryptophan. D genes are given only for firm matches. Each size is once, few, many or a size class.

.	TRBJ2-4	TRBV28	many	CASSSTALAKNIQYF	TGTGCCAGCAGTTCCACCGCTCTAGCCAAAAACATTCAGTACTTC
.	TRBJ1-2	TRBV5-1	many	CASSTGTPNYGYTF	TGCGCCAGCAGCACCGGGACACCGAACTATGGCTACACCTTC
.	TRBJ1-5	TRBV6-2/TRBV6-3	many	CASNDPRQPQHF	TGTGCCAGCAACGACCCTCGGCAGCCCCAGCATTTT
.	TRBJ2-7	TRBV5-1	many	CASSLQGNYEQYF	TGCGCCAGCAGCTTGCAGGGAAACTACGAGCAGTACTTC
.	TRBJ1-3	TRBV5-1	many	CASSLYPGIIPGNTIYF	TGCGCCAGCAGCTTGTATCCAGGTATAATCCCTGGAAACACCATATATTTT
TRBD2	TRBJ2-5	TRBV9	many	CASSVGGGGETQYF	TGTGCCAGCAGCGTAGGCGGGGGTGGAGAGACCCAGTACTTC
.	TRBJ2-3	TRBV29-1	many	CSIGPLDTDTQYF	TGCAGCATAGGTCCCTTGGACACAGATACGCAGTATTTT
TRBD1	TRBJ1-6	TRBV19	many	CASSHDRGVSPLHF	TGTGCCAGTAGTCACGACAGGGGAGTCTCACCCCTCCACTTT
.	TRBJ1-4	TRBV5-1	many	CASRRSAPNEKLFF	TGCGCCAGCAGGCGGTCGGCCCCTAATGAAAAACTGTTTTTT
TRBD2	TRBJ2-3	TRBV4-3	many	CASSPELAGVSGDTQYF	TGCGCCAGCAGCCCGGAACTAGCGGGAGTTTCAGGGGATACGCAGTATTTT
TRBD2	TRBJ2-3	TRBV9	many	CASSGTSRDTQYF	TGTGCCAGCAGCGGGACTAGCAGGGATACGCAGTATTTT
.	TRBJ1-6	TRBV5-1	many	CASSLGRDDSPLHF	TGCGCCAGCAGCTTGGGCAGGGATGATTCACCCCTCCACTTT